The present T cell receptor beta chain was sequenced within a study of blood T cell repertoires in COVID-19. Germline loops: CDR1 MNHEY, CDR2 SVGAGI. V trimming: 6 bases; J trimming: 7 bases; junction bases outside the gene matches: 6. The CDR3 runs to 12 residues. Some clones are missing from TCRdb's copy, which holds only in-frame ones; the method was immunoSEQ multiplex PCR. The data show around 400,000 clones, with about 90% seen just once and about 1.7% held by the top ten. This TCR was recovered from a woman under 40 who had recovered from COVID-19. The genes are TRBV6-5 and TRBJ2-7, with TRBD1 identical over 7 bases. The source material was PBMCs or T cells enriched from blood (not recorded which). CDR3 residues: CASRETGWEQYF. The CDR3 DNA reads as TGTGCCAGCAGAGAGACAGGGTGGGAGCAGTACTTC.